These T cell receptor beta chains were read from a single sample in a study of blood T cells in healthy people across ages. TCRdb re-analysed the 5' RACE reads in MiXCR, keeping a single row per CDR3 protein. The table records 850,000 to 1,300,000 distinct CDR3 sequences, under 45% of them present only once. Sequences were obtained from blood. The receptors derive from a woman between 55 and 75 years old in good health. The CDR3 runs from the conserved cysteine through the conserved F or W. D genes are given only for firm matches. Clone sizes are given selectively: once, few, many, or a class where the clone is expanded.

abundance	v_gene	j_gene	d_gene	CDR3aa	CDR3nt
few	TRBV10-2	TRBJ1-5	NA	CASSESRASQPQHF	TGCGCCAGCAGTGAGTCGAGGGCCAGTCAGCCCCAGCATTTT
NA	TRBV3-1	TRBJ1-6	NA	CASSQLGADNSPLHF	TGTGCCAGCAGCCAATTGGGGGCCGATAATTCACCCCTCCACTTT
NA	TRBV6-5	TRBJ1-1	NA	CASTRPPGFNTEAFF	TGTGCCAGCACTCGACCGCCCGGCTTCAACACTGAAGCTTTCTTT
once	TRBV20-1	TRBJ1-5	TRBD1	CSARAETGSYSNQPQHF	TGCAGTGCTAGAGCGGAGACAGGGAGTTATAGCAATCAGCCCCAGCATTTT
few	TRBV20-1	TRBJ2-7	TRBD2	CSARASPGTSGSIYEQYF	TGCAGTGCTAGAGCCAGTCCCGGGACTAGCGGGAGTATTTACGAGCAGTACTTC
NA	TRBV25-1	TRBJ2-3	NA	CASSGRVADTQYF	TGTGCCAGCAGTGGCAGGGTTGCAGATACGCAGTATTTT
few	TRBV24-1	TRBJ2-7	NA	CATSDLGGTTYEQYF	TGTGCCACCAGTGATTTGGGGGGGACCACCTACGAGCAGTACTTC
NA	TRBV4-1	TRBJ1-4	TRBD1	CASSQDWGRGTAKLFF	TGCGCCAGCAGCCAAGATTGGGGGAGGGGGACAGCAAAACTGTTTTTT
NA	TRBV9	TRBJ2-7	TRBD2	CASSATSGLHEQYF	TGTGCCAGCAGCGCTACTAGCGGCCTCCACGAGCAGTACTTC
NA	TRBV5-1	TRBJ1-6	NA	CASSLAWASPNSPLHF	TGCGCCAGCAGCTTGGCCTGGGCGAGTCCCAACTCACCCCTCCACTTT
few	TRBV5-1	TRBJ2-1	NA	CASSLALSASYNEQFF	TGCGCCAGCAGCTTGGCACTTTCAGCTTCCTACAATGAGCAGTTCTTC
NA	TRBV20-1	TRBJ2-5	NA	CSALILETQYF	TGCAGTGCCCTCATTTTGGAGACCCAGTACTTC
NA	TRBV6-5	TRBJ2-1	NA	CASSRRWNEQFF	TGTGCCAGCAGTCGTAGATGGAATGAGCAGTTCTTC
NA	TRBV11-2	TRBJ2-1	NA	CASSLVGAGPRGRKQFF	TGTGCCAGCAGCTTAGTTGGAGCGGGACCTAGGGGGAGGAAGCAGTTCTTC
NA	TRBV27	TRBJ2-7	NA	CASSGGNFGKSSYEQYF	TGTGCCAGCAGTGGAGGTAACTTTGGAAAAAGCTCCTACGAGCAGTACTTC
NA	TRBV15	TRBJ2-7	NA	CATSSSTGAHEQYF	TGTGCCACCAGCAGTTCCACGGGGGCCCACGAGCAGTACTTC
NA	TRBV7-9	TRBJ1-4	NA	CASSLANNEKLFF	TGTGCCAGCAGCTTAGCCAACAATGAAAAACTGTTTTTT
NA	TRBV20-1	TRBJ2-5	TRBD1	CSARDRGRGETQYF	TGCAGTGCTAGAGACAGGGGGCGGGGAGAGACCCAGTACTTC
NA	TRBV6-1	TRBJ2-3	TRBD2	CASRGRLSGRVIDTQYF	TGTGCCAGCCGGGGGCGGCTTAGCGGGAGAGTGATAGATACGCAGTATTTT
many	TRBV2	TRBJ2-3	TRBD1	CASTLDRGTDTQYF	TGTGCCAGCACCCTGGACAGGGGAACAGATACGCAGTATTTT
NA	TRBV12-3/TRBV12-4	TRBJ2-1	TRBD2	CASSRTSDSYNEQFF	TGTGCCAGCAGTCGAACTAGCGACTCCTACAATGAGCAGTTCTTC
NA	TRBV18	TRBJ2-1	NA	CASSPKGLPMLDEQFF	TGTGCCAGCTCACCAAAAGGGCTCCCAATGTTGGATGAGCAGTTCTTC
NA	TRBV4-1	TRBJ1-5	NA	CASSMTLSNQPQHF	TGCGCCAGCAGTATGACACTTAGCAATCAGCCCCAGCATTTT
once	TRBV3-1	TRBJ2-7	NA	CASSRGVIEQYF	TGTGCCAGCAGCCGAGGGGTTATCGAGCAGTACTTC
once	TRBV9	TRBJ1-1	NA	CASSPSGAVNTEAFF	TGTGCCAGCAGCCCGAGCGGTGCGGTGAACACTGAAGCTTTCTTT
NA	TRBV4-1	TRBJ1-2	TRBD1	CASSQDRTGGNYGYTF	TGCGCCAGCAGCCAGGATCGGACAGGGGGCAACTATGGCTACACCTTC
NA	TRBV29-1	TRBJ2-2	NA	CSVDTSSTGELFF	TGCAGCGTTGATACTAGCAGTACCGGGGAGCTGTTTTTT
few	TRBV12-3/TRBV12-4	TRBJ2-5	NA	CASDGGRGTQYF	TGTGCCAGCGACGGGGGTCGGGGGACCCAGTACTTC
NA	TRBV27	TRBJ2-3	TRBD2	CASSFRMTSSTDTQYF	TGTGCCAGCAGTTTTCGTATGACTAGCTCGACAGATACGCAGTATTTT
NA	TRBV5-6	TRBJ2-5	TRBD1	CASSLWTGPAKTQYF	TGTGCCAGCAGCCTATGGACAGGCCCCGCAAAGACCCAGTACTTC
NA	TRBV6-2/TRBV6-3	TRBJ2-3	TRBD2	CASKAGGRIDTQYF	TGTGCCAGCAAGGCGGGCGGGAGGATAGATACGCAGTATTTT
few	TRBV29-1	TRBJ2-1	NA	CSALANEQFF	TGCAGTGCTCTGGCGAATGAGCAGTTCTTC
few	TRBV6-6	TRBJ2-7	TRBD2	CASSGGTSVYEQYF	TGTGCCAGCAGTGGCGGGACTAGTGTCTACGAGCAGTACTTC
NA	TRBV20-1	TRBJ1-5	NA	CSAYTGKGRNQPQHF	TGCAGTGCTTACACAGGGAAGGGGCGCAATCAGCCCCAGCATTTT
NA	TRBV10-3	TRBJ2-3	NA	CATRRTDTDTQYF	TGTGCCACCCGGCGGACAGACACAGATACGCAGTATTTT
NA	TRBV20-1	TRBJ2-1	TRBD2	CSARRAGGSREQFF	TGCAGTGCTAGACGAGCGGGAGGGTCACGGGAGCAGTTCTTC
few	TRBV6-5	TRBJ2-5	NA	CASSYVLAGGETQYF	TGTGCCAGCAGTTACGTTCTAGCAGGTGGCGAGACCCAGTACTTC
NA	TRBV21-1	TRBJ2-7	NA	CASSKVVGQGPSYEQYF	TGTGCCAGCAGCAAGGTAGTCGGGCAGGGGCCCTCCTACGAGCAGTACTTC
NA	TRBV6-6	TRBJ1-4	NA	CASSRSGTNEKLFF	TGTGCCAGCAGCCGATCAGGGACTAATGAAAAACTGTTTTTT
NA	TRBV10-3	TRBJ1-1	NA	CAISEPVGAEAFF	TGTGCCATCAGTGAACCCGTAGGGGCTGAAGCTTTCTTT
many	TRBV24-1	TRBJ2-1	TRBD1	CATSDANRGQYNEQFF	TGTGCCACCAGTGATGCAAACAGGGGCCAATACAATGAGCAGTTCTTC
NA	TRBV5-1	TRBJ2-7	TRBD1	CASSGTGFSTTDYEQYF	TGCGCCAGCAGCGGGACAGGGTTCAGTACCACAGACTACGAGCAGTACTTC
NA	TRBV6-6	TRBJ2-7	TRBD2	CASSPLAGGMNEQYF	TGTGCCAGCAGTCCCCTAGCGGGAGGGATGAACGAGCAGTACTTC
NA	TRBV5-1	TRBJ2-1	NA	CASSVGSGYTNEQFF	TGCGCCAGCAGCGTCGGGAGCGGATATACGAATGAGCAGTTCTTC
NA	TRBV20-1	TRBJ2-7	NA	CSARDQNHLFSYEQYF	TGCAGTGCTAGAGATCAGAATCACCTCTTCTCCTACGAGCAGTACTTC